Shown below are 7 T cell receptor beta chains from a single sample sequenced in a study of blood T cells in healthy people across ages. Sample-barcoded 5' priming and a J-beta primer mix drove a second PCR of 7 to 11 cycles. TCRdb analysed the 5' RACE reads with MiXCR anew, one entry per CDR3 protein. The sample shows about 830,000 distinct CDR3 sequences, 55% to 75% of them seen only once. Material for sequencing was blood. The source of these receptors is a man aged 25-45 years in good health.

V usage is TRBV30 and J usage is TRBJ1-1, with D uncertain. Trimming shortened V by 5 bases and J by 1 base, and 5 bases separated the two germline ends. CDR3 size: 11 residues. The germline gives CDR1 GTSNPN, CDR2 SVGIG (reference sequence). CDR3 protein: CAWAENTEAFF. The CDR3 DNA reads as TGTGCCTGGGCGGAGAACACTGAAGCTTTCTTT.

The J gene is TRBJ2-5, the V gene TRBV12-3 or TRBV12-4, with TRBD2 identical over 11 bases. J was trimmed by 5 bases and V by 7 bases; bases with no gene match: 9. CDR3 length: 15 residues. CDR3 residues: CASTPQTSGGETQYF. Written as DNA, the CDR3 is TGTGCCAGCACACCTCAAACTAGCGGGGGCGAGACCCAGTACTTC.

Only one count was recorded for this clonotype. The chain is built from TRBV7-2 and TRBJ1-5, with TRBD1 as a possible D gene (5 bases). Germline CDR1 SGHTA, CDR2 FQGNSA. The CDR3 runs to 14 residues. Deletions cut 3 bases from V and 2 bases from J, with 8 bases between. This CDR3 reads CASSFRGGNQPQHF. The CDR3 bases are TGTGCCAGCAGCTTCCGAGGGGGCAATCAGCCCCAGCATTTT.

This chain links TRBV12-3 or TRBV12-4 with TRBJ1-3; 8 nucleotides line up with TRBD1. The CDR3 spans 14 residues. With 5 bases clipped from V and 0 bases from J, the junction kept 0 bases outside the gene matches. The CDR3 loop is CASSGTGSGNTIYF. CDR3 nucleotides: TGTGCCAGCAGTGGGACAGGCTCTGGAAACACCATATATTTT.

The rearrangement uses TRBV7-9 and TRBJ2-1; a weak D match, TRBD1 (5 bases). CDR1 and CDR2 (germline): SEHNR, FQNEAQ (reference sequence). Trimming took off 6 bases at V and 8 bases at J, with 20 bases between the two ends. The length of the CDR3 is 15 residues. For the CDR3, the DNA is TGTGCCAGCAGTAACAAGCAAGGGGTTATAGATGAGCAGTTCTTC. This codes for CASSNKQGVIDEQFF. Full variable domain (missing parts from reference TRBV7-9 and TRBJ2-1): DTGVSQNPRHKITKRGQNVTFRCDPISEHNRLYWYRQTLGQGPEFLTYFQNEAQLEKSRLLSDRFSAERPKGSFSTLEIQRTEQGDSAMYLCASSNKQGVIDEQFFGPGTRLTVL.

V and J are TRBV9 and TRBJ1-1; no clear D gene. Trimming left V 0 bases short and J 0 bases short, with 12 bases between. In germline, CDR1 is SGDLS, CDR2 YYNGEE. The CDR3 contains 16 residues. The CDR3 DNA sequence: TGTGCCAGCAGCGTAGGAATAGGCCTCATGAACACTGAAGCTTTCTTT. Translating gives CASSVGIGLMNTEAFF.

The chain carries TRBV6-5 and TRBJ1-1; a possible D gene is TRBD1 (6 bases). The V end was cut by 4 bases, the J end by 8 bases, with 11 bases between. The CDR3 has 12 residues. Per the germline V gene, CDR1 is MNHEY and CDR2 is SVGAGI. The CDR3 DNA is TGTGCCAGCAGTTCCATTGGGACAGAAGCTTTCTTT. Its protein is CASSSIGTEAFF.